Shown below are 21 T cell receptor beta chains from a single sample sequenced in a study of T cells after yellow fever vaccination. Using its own MiXCR run on the 5' RACE reads, TCRdb lists one record per CDR3 protein. The sample shows 200,000 to 300,000 distinct CDR3 sequences, approximately 3.5% of them seen only once. Material: PBMCs, obtained 15 days after the yellow fever booster vaccination. The source is a man between 18 and 29 years old who received the YFV17D yellow fever vaccine.

At least ten counts were recorded for this clonotype. The rearrangement links TRBV7-2 to TRBJ1-1, with D uncertain. The CDR3 runs 13 residues. Germline-derived CDR1 and CDR2 are SGHTA and FQGNSA. Trimming left V 5 bases short and J 11 bases short, with 18 bases between. CDR3 sequence (DNA): TGTGCCAGCAGCCGAACTCACGACCTAGGGGCTTTCTTT. This sequence encodes CASSRTHDLGAFF.

In this sample, this clonotype turned up many times. This chain connects TRBV7-2 to TRBJ2-7; TRBD1 matches at 8 bases. There are 14 residues in the CDR3. Per the germline V gene, CDR1 is SGHTA and CDR2 is FQGNSA. Unmatched junction bases numbered 3, after V lost 3 bases and J lost 2 bases. The CDR3 DNA sequence: TGTGCCAGCAGCTTTGCACAGGGGGCCTACGAGCAGTACTTC. This encodes CASSFAQGAYEQYF.

There are many counts of this clonotype. The chain recombines TRBV20-1 with TRBJ1-2; TRBD1 might be the D (5 bases). This CDR3 is 11 amino acids long. V lost 3 bases and J 13 bases, leaving 15 bases between the germline ends. Germline values: CDR1 DFQATT, CDR2 SNEGSKA (reference sequence). This CDR3 is CSASPPGLTTF. DNA of the CDR3: TGCAGTGCTAGTCCCCCGGGGCTAACCACCTTC.

This clonotype was observed many times. The chain uses TRBV7-9 and TRBJ1-2, with TRBD1 identical over 7 bases. V gave up 1 base and J gave up 4 bases; unmatched junction bases: 18. Germline loops: CDR1 SEHNR, CDR2 FQNEAQ (reference sequence). The CDR3 contains 19 residues. The CDR3 loop reads CASSLGIMRIQGSVYGYTF. As DNA, the CDR3 is TGTGCCAGCAGCTTAGGAATAATGAGAATACAGGGGTCGGTCTATGGCTACACCTTC. The full variable domain, with the rest looked up from reference TRBV7-9 and TRBJ1-2, is DTGVSQNPRHKITKRGQNVTFRCDPISEHNRLYWYRQTLGQGPEFLTYFQNEAQLEKSRLLSDRFSAERPKGSFSTLEIQRTEQGDSAMYLCASSLGIMRIQGSVYGYTFGSGTRLTVV.

This clonotype showed up many times. The V call is TRBV30, the J call TRBJ2-1; 7 bases are a match to TRBD2. Germline V gives CDR1 GTSNPN, CDR2 SVGIG (reference sequence). CDR3 size: 16 residues. Unmatched junction bases numbered 17, after V lost 5 bases and J lost 7 bases. The CDR3 sequence is CAWPRTQRGAGNEQFF. CDR3 nucleotide sequence: TGTGCCTGGCCCCGAACCCAGCGGGGAGCTGGAAATGAGCAGTTCTTC.

The chain carries TRBV6-5 and TRBJ2-2; possibly TRBD2 for D (6 bases). Germline values: CDR1 MNHEY, CDR2 SVGAGI. The CDR3 is made up of 16 amino acids. Trimming cost V 0 bases and J 3 bases, with 11 bases left between them. The CDR3 nucleotides are TGTGCCAGCAGTTACTCAGGACTATACCACACCGGGGAGCTGTTTTTT. Its translation is CASSYSGLYHTGELFF.

This clonotype was seen repeatedly, ten times or more. The J gene is TRBJ2-5, the V gene TRBV12-3 or TRBV12-4; possible D gene TRBD2, 5 bases. V was clipped by 6 bases and J by 3 bases, with 17 bases between them. The CDR3 covers 15 residues. This chain's CDR3 is CASSPPDEGEETQYF. CDR3 bases: TGTGCCAGCAGCCCCCCGGACGAGGGAGAAGAGACCCAGTACTTC.

This clonotype was counted at least ten times. The chain combines TRBV5-1 with TRBJ1-1, with D hard to call. The germline CDR1 and CDR2 sequences are SGHRS and YFSETQ. The CDR3 spans 12 residues. Trimming stripped 7 bases from V and 1 base from J, with 8 bases between. The CDR3 reads CASRTANTEAFF. As DNA, the CDR3 is TGCGCCAGCCGAACAGCGAACACTGAAGCTTTCTTT.

Many counts were recorded for this clonotype. J is TRBJ1-1 and V is TRBV20-1; a possible D gene is TRBD1 (5 bases). Trimming left V 3 bases short and J 7 bases short, with 18 bases between. Germline assignment: CDR1 DFQATT and CDR2 SNEGSKA (reference sequence). The CDR3 has 14 amino acids. The CDR3 nucleotides read TGCAGTGCTAGTCGTTGGGGCGACGCCGGTGAAGCTTTCTTT. Protein: CSASRWGDAGEAFF.

This clonotype was observed many times. The chain carries TRBV20-1 and TRBJ2-1; D might be TRBD2 (7 bases). Per germline, CDR1 DFQATT and CDR2 SNEGSKA (reference sequence). The germline V and J ends were trimmed by 1 base and 8 bases, with 15 bases remaining between them. The CDR3 runs 14 residues. CDR3 DNA: TGCAGTGCTAGAGGAGGGGGGGGCTCGGATGAGCAGTTCTTC. Residues: CSARGGGGSDEQFF.

This clonotype was seen repeatedly, ten times or more. The chain is built from TRBV4-1 and TRBJ1-1, with D perhaps TRBD1 (6 bases). The ends were cut back, 5 bases at V and 7 bases at J, with 14 bases in the middle. The germline CDR1 and CDR2 sequences are MGHRA and YSYEKL. This CDR3 has 13 amino acids. The CDR3 DNA reads TGCGCCAGCAGCAAGAGACAGGAGTATGAAGCTTTCTTT. Amino acid sequence: CASSKRQEYEAFF.

This clonotype was counted ten times or more. J is TRBJ1-5 and V is TRBV7-2, with D possibly matching TRBD1 (5 bases). Germline lookup yields CDR1 SGHTA and CDR2 FQGNSA. The CDR3 is made up of 15 amino acids. V lost 1 base, J lost 10 bases, and 17 bases lay in between. CDR3 coding DNA: TGTGCCAGCAGCTTAGGAACACCCGCCCAGGGCCCCCAGCATTTT. Translation gives CASSLGTPAQGPQHF.

This clonotype showed up just a few times. In DNA, the CDR3 is TGTGCCAGCAGCCCCGTGGTGCCTAATGAAAAACTGTTTTTT. This gives the protein CASSPVVPNEKLFF. The chain is built from TRBV7-9 and TRBJ1-4; D unclear. The germline gives CDR1 SEHNR, CDR2 FQNEAQ (reference sequence). The CDR3 totals 14 residues. V was pared by 5 bases and J by 3 bases, with 10 bases between.

In this sample, this clonotype turned up many times. This chain links TRBV25-1 with TRBJ1-2; no definite D call. The CDR3 sequence is 14 residues long. Trimming left V 1 base short and J 3 bases short, with 9 bases between. Germline V gives CDR1 MGHDK, CDR2 SYGVNS. The DNA of the CDR3 is TGTGCCAGCAGTGAATCGGAGGAGTACTATGGCTACACCTTC. It translates to CASSESEEYYGYTF.

This clonotype came up many times. The chain uses TRBV7-9 and TRBJ2-2; 7 nucleotides align to TRBD1. V shed 5 bases, J shed 9 bases, and the junction held 15 bases outside the gene matches. The CDR3 contains 16 residues. CDR1 and CDR2 (germline): SEHNR, FQNEAQ (reference sequence). The CDR3 DNA follows: TGTGCCAGCAGCCCCTCCCGGACAGGATTAGAAAGGGAGCTGTTTTTT. This sequence encodes CASSPSRTGLERELFF.

Many counts were recorded for this clonotype. The chain joins TRBV10-3 to TRBJ1-1, with D hard to call. Germline V lookup: CDR1 ENHRY, CDR2 SYGVKD. The CDR3 is 13 amino acids. V lost 7 bases to trimming and J lost 5 bases, with 14 bases between them. CDR3 in amino acids: CAIIDGLGTEAFF. CDR3 sequence (DNA): TGTGCCATCATCGACGGACTGGGGACTGAAGCTTTCTTT.

This clonotype was observed many times. This sequence joins TRBV20-1 and TRBJ1-5, with a possible D match to TRBD1 (6 bases). V gave up 3 bases and J gave up 6 bases, with 15 bases separating them. Germline lookup yields CDR1 DFQATT and CDR2 SNEGSKA (reference sequence). The CDR3 is made up of 14 amino acids. The CDR3 DNA sequence: TGCAGTGCTAGTTTACGACAGGTCGGTCAGCCCCAGCATTTT. Its translation is CSASLRQVGQPQHF.

This clonotype was counted many times. This chain joins TRBV20-1 and TRBJ2-3; maybe TRBD2 (6 bases). The CDR3 covers 15 residues. V was pared by 2 bases and J by 0 bases, with 12 bases between. Per the germline V gene, CDR1 is DFQATT and CDR2 is SNEGSKA (reference sequence). CDR3 in amino acids: CSARRDLTSTDTQYF. In DNA form, the CDR3 reads TGCAGTGCTAGACGGGACTTGACTAGCACAGATACGCAGTATTTT.

This clonotype appeared a few times. This chain uses TRBV15 with TRBJ1-5; D unresolved. This CDR3 is 17 amino acids long. Germline assignment: CDR1 LNHNV and CDR2 YYDKDF (reference sequence). The V and J ends lost 0 bases and 0 bases respectively, with 12 bases between them. The CDR3 DNA reads TGTGCCACCAGCAGAGATTTTGGCCAGAATAGCAATCAGCCCCAGCATTTT. Translating it yields CATSRDFGQNSNQPQHF.

There are many counts of this clonotype. The chain joins TRBV12-5 to TRBJ1-3; D ambiguous. The V and J ends lost 1 base and 1 base respectively, with 5 bases between them. Germline V gene sequence: CDR1 LGHNT, CDR2 FRNRAP. The CDR3 loop spans 14 amino acids. The CDR3 sequence: CASGLGGSGNTIYF. The CDR3 DNA reads as TGTGCTAGTGGTTTGGGAGGGTCTGGAAACACCATATATTTT.

This clonotype was observed many times. V is TRBV6-2 or TRBV6-3 and J is TRBJ1-2; tentative D call: TRBD1 (5 bases). Per germline, CDR1 MNHEY and CDR2 SVGEGT. V lost 2 bases to trimming and J lost 8 bases, with 12 bases between them. The CDR3 is 13 residues long. The CDR3 DNA sequence: TGTGCCAGCAGTTACGTGGGGCTCGGCGGCTACACCTTC. Its translation: CASSYVGLGGYTF.